These 5 T cell receptor beta chains originate from one sample sequenced in a study of response to subunit inactivated influenza vaccine. Using its own MiXCR run on the RT-PCR reads, TCRdb lists one record per CDR3 protein. The repertoire holds about 650,000 distinct CDR3 sequences, with around 15% as singletons. The specimen comprised PBMCs from blood, sampled around 14 days before vaccination. The receptor set was obtained from a man aged 45-65 years who received an inactivated influenza vaccine.

This chain's CDR3 is CSVAGGSRDTQYF. The CDR3 region has the DNA TGCAGCGTTGCAGGGGGGAGCAGGGATACGCAGTATTTT. The rearrangement joins TRBV29-1 to TRBJ2-3, with D tentatively TRBD1 (7 bases). CDR3 length: 13 residues. V gave up 4 bases and J gave up 6 bases, with 14 bases separating them. Per germline, CDR1 SQVTM and CDR2 ANQGSEA.

This clonotype was detected ten times or more. The chain combines TRBV5-6 with TRBJ2-1; TRBD2 matches at 8 bases. The trim removed 3 bases at V and 10 bases at J, leaving 9 bases unmatched. Looked up from germline, CDR1 is SGHDT and CDR2 is YYEEEE. This CDR3 region has 14 residues. CDR3 residues: CASSYGLAGGEQFF. The CDR3, as DNA: TGTGCCAGCAGCTACGGACTAGCTGGGGGGGAGCAGTTCTTC.

The chain uses TRBV7-8 and TRBJ2-5; 9 nucleotides match TRBD2. Germline CDR1 is SGHVS and CDR2 is FQNEAQ. The trim removed 1 base at V and 5 bases at J, leaving 5 bases unmatched. The CDR3 covers 15 residues. CDR3 amino acids: CASSLGSGGPETQYF. In DNA form, the CDR3 reads TGTGCCAGCAGCTTAGGAAGCGGGGGGCCGGAGACCCAGTACTTC.

This clonotype showed up many times. V usage is TRBV12-3 or TRBV12-4 and J usage is TRBJ2-1; TRBD2 aligns across 8 bases. V was pared by 1 base and J by 5 bases, with 7 bases of the junction left unmatched. The CDR3 extends over 16 amino acids. CDR3 region: CASSLVAGGRNNEQFF. The CDR3 nucleotides are TGTGCCAGCAGTTTAGTGGCGGGAGGTAGGAACAATGAGCAGTTCTTC.

This clonotype was detected a few times. The chain combines TRBV5-1 with TRBJ1-2, with TRBD1 matching 7 bases. The germline V gene encodes CDR1 SGHRS and CDR2 YFSETQ. CDR3 length: 14 residues. V gave up 4 bases and J gave up 5 bases; unmatched junction bases: 8. The CDR3, as DNA: TGCGCCAGCAGCATGTCGACAGGGATGTATGGCTACACCTTC. Its translation: CASSMSTGMYGYTF.